Reported below is one T cell receptor (beta chain). TCRdb keeps only in-frame clones here, not all; method: immunoSEQ multiplex PCR. The sample includes tens of thousands of clones, approximately 83% of them seen just once. The data were taken from a study of blood T cell repertoires in COVID-19. The CDR3 length is 16 residues. The ends lost 0 bases at V and 10 bases at J; junction bases unmatched: 8. Looked up from germline, CDR1 is SGHTA and CDR2 is FQGNSA. Sequenced: peripheral blood. The chain carries TRBV7-2 and TRBJ2-1; 11 bases line up with TRBD2. The sequence came from a woman aged 55 to 70 with acute or convalescent COVID-19. This chain's CDR3 is CASSLALGLAVDEQFF. CDR3 nucleotides: TGTGCCAGCAGCTTAGCGCTGGGACTAGCGGTCGACGAGCAGTTCTTC.